The clone carrying this TCR beta chain was counted a single time. The method was immunoSEQ multiplex PCR; TCRdb's version includes in-frame clones alone and lacks a portion of them. This sample carries some 260,000 clones, about nine tenths of them seen once, and the ten largest clones take 6% to 7%. These data come from a study of blood T cell repertoires in COVID-19. Study in general: The study drew acute and convalescent COVID-19 samples from the United States, Italy and Spain.

The ends lost 1 base at V and 10 bases at J; junction bases unmatched: 11. The CDR3 sequence is 17 residues long. Germline V gives CDR1 SGHTA, CDR2 FQGNSA. Each participant's cohort was designated according to participant-reported clinical history. The chain employs TRBV7-2 and TRBJ2-1; TRBD2 aligns across 12 bases. This TCR came from a woman younger than 45 with acute COVID-19. The sequencing sample was made of PBMCs or T cells enriched from blood (not recorded which). CDR3 in amino acids: CASSLGASGGESGEQFF. In DNA, the CDR3 is TGTGCCAGCAGCTTAGGCGCTAGCGGGGGGGAATCGGGAGAGCAGTTCTTC.